These 11 T cell receptor beta chains originate from one sample sequenced in a study of T cell responses to AZD1222 COVID-19 vaccine. The protocol was immunoSEQ multiplex PCR, while the TCRdb copy is restricted to in-frame clones and leaves out a portion. The table has tens of thousands of clones, 89% seen once. The sequenced sample was peripheral blood, obtained 28 days after the second AZD1222 dose. All receptors derive from an adult who received the AZD1222 COVID-19 vaccine.

The chain recombines TRBV24-1 with TRBJ2-1; 9 bases match TRBD1. CDR3 length: 16 residues. The ends lost 3 bases at V and 7 bases at J; junction bases unmatched: 9. Germline-derived CDR1 and CDR2 are KGHDR and SFDVKD. This CDR3 reads CATSDPGQGMGNEQFF. As DNA, the CDR3 is TGTGCCACCAGTGATCCCGGACAGGGGATGGGGAATGAGCAGTTCTTC.

The genes are TRBV7-3 and TRBJ2-3; no clear D gene. The V and J ends lost 5 bases and 3 bases respectively, with 12 bases between them. CDR1 and CDR2 from the germline V gene are SGHTA and FQGTGA. The CDR3 is made up of 14 amino acids. CDR3: CASSARAQTDTQYF. Written as DNA, the CDR3 is TGTGCCAGCAGCGCCCGGGCCCAGACAGATACGCAGTATTTT. The full variable domain, completed using reference TRBV7-3 and TRBJ2-3, is GAGVSQTPSNKVTEKGKYVELRCDPISGHTALYWYRQSLGQGPEFLIYFQGTGAADDSGLPNDRFFAVRPEGSVSTLKIQRTERGDSAVYLCASSARAQTDTQYFGPGTRLTVL.

The chain couples TRBV5-1 to TRBJ2-7; D not resolved. V was shortened by 1 base and J by 5 bases, with 13 bases between the two germline ends. The V gene's germline CDR1 is SGHRS and CDR2 YFSETQ. CDR3 length equals 14 residues. The CDR3 DNA follows: TGCGCCAGCAGCTTGCCCAGTGCCGTGGACGAGCAGTACTTC. Amino acids: CASSLPSAVDEQYF.

The chain couples TRBV6-4 to TRBJ2-7, with D possibly being TRBD2 (6 bases). Trimming shortened V by 5 bases and J by 3 bases, and 17 bases separated the two germline ends. CDR1 is MRHNA and CDR2 is SNTAGT in the germline V gene. This CDR3 is 15 amino acids long. The CDR3 DNA sequence: TGTGCCAGCAGTTCCGGGCACGGGAGCAGCTACGAGCAGTACTTC. Its translation: CASSSGHGSSYEQYF.

The J gene is TRBJ2-3, the V gene TRBV28; a possible D gene is TRBD2 (6 bases). The CDR3 extends over 19 amino acids. V lost 4 bases and J 1 base, leaving 24 bases between the germline ends. Looked up from germline, CDR1 is MDHEN and CDR2 is SYDVKM. As DNA, the CDR3 is TGTGCCAGCAGTTCATTCACTAGCAGGAGGGCCCTCGGCACAGATACGCAGTATTTT. It codes for CASSSFTSRRALGTDTQYF. Based on the CDR3 plus reference TRBV28 and TRBJ2-3, the full variable domain is DVKVTQSSRYLVKRTGEKVFLECVQDMDHENMFWYRQDPGLGLRLIYFSYDVKMKEKGDIPEGYSVSREKKERFSLILESASTNQTSMYLCASSSFTSRRALGTDTQYFGPGTRLTVL.

This CDR3 reads CAWSVRAAGQETQYF. The DNA of the CDR3 is TGTGCCTGGAGTGTACGGGCGGCAGGCCAAGAGACCCAGTACTTC. The chain combines TRBV30 with TRBJ2-5; no reliable D call. The germline V gene encodes CDR1 GTSNPN and CDR2 SVGIG (reference sequence). CDR3 length: 15 amino acids. V was pared by 0 bases and J by 1 base, with 12 bases between.

This clone was detected only a few times. This sequence joins TRBV5-4 and TRBJ2-7; 8 bases map to TRBD2. The V gene's germline CDR1 is SGHNT and CDR2 YYREEE (reference sequence). Trimming took 1 base from V and 7 from J; bases not matched to a gene: 10. This CDR3 has 15 amino acids. The CDR3 coding sequence is TGTGCCAGCAGCTTGTTCCAGCGGGGGTCGGGAGAGCAGTACTTC. It translates to CASSLFQRGSGEQYF.

CDR3 loop: CSVETGGTDTQYF. DNA for the CDR3: TGCAGCGTTGAAACAGGGGGTACAGATACGCAGTATTTT. The rearrangement uses TRBV29-1 and TRBJ2-3, with 8 positions matching TRBD1. Trimming at V came to 2 bases and at J to 3 bases, leaving 1 base not matched to a gene. The CDR3 totals 13 residues. Germline loops: CDR1 SQVTM, CDR2 ANQGSEA.

The V call is TRBV10-1, the J call TRBJ2-7; D remains ambiguous. The V gene's germline CDR1 is WNHNN and CDR2 SYGVQD (reference sequence). V lost 6 bases, J lost 0 bases, and 9 bases lay in between. The CDR3 runs to 13 residues. The CDR3 DNA sequence: TGCGCCAGCAGACCGGACGGCTCCTACGAGCAGTACTTC. It yields the protein CASRPDGSYEQYF.

The V gene is TRBV6-6, the J gene TRBJ2-7; the D gene is possibly TRBD1 (5 bases). This CDR3 is built from 14 residues. Germline V gene data show CDR1 as MNHNY and CDR2 as SVGAGI (reference sequence). Trimming stripped 6 bases from V and 6 bases from J, with 18 bases between. The chain's CDR3 is CASRQDSLPAEQYF. The CDR3 DNA reads TGTGCCAGCAGACAAGACAGCCTACCCGCCGAGCAGTACTTC.

This chain joins TRBV27 and TRBJ2-2; TRBD1 agrees at 10 bases. CDR3 size: 14 residues. Per the germline V gene, CDR1 is MNHEY and CDR2 is SMNVEV (reference sequence). The V segment lost 6 bases and the J segment 7 bases; nucleotides outside the gene matches: 5. CDR3 nucleotide sequence: TGTGCCAGCAGACTGGGACAGGGGCACGGGGAGCTGTTTTTT. Residues: CASRLGQGHGELFF.